The present T cell receptor (beta chain) was sequenced within a study of tumor and adjacent non-tumor tissue in lung cancer (dated by TCRdb to 2017 to 2018). Background on the whole study: Patients with adenocarcinoma (roughly 12), squamous cell carcinoma (2) and small cell lung cancer (1) were included in the cohort. The study compared bulk TCRbeta repertoires between lung tumor tissue and matched distant non-tumor lung tissue from 15 lung cancer patients. Among the approximately 15 patients, ages ranged from roughly 30 to 85 years, some ten were men and 5 were women, and disease was TNM stage I to III. A few dozen paired specimens, one tumor and one normal lung sample per patient, were profiled by TCRbeta CDR3 sequencing. A total of around 130,000,000 productive TCRbeta reads were generated by sequencing, corresponding to an average of around 4 million reads per sample.

Comments on this clonotype: Its antigen remains unidentified. A much bigger clone sits one base away, suggesting this may be a read error.

The germline V gene sets CDR1 to MDHEN and CDR2 to SYDVKM. The CDR3 runs 15 residues from the cysteine to the phenylalanine. Only CDR3 DNA is held: 45 bases, read in frame from base 1. Trimming removed 5 bases from V and 7 bases from J, leaving 20 bases between the germline ends. Receptor libraries were prepared by multiplex PCR. TCRdb names Illumina HiSeq 2500 as the instrument used. Following protocols modified from ARM-PCR, the researchers constructed TCRbeta libraries through three rounds of nested PCR with primers (Table S4). PCR products of 200-500 bp were gel-excised and purified with the QIAquick gel extraction kit before sequencing. The authors' pipeline ran thus. Reads were cleaned using Trimmomatic, were merged into complete CDR3 sequences using FLASH, and were assigned to V(D)J germline segments using MiTCR. Clonal diversity was calculated as the inverse Simpson's index using VDJtools. In-frame sequences without a premature stop codon were defined as productive reads. TCRdb's own reprocessing of the public reads used fastp at Q25 and MiXCR and kept productive beta chains. For every CDR3 protein sequence, its rows merge into one entry that carries the most common genes and DNA. The V and J calls were not made by the authors but by TCRdb's processing. The sample data list roughly 44,000 distinct CDR3 sequences, and roughly 62% of these were observed just once. The ten largest clones capture 19% of the sample.

Bulk unsorted tissue served as the source for RNA extraction, and RNA quality was assessed using a NanoDrop ND-1000 and an Agilent 2100. For the normal lung samples, distant non-tumor tissue was collected more than 3 cm away from the tumor edge. The donors were newly diagnosed lung cancer patients admitted for thoracic surgery in China from August to November 2014 who had not received prior chemotherapy. Anyone who had undergone radiotherapy or chemotherapy before, or who had another cancer at the same time, was left out of the study. Pieces of surgical tissue measuring about 1-2 cm3 were kept in RNAlater solution and stored at -80 degrees C until use. General findings and caveats noted by the study authors: A significantly larger cumulative share of the repertoire was made up by the top 100 clones in normal lung than in tumor tissue. Because peripheral blood was not sequenced, blood TCRbeta repertoires in the lung cancer patients of the study were not examined. The sequencing platform is not named in the methods, and unique molecular identifiers are not mentioned. Tumor tissue showed significantly greater TCR diversity (inverse Simpson) than normal lung tissue (roughly 390 vs 170, P = 0.0075, Mann-Whitney U test). Significantly higher TCR diversity was found in younger patients, and higher tumor TCR diversity was associated with shorter overall and disease-free survival. With only about 16 patients in the cohort, the authors noted that larger samples and more detailed clinical data are needed.

The rearranged segments are TRBV28 and TRBJ2-5; TRBD2 is a weak D gene call, 5 bases matching. Sequencing was carried out using distant non-tumor lung tissue. The TCR sequence derives from a woman aged 35 to 49 with non-small cell lung cancer. The bases read TGTGCCAGCAGTCGCCCAAATGGGAGCCACGGGACCCAGTACTTC. Its translation is CASSRPNGSHGTQYF.